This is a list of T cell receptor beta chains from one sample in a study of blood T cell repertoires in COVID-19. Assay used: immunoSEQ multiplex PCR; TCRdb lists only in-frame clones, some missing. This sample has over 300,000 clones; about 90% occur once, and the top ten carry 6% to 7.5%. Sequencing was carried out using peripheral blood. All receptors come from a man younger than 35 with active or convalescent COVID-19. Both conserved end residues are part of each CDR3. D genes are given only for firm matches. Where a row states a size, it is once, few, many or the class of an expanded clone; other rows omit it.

TGTGCCAGCAGCCCTAGAGGGGGTCACAATGAGCAGTTCTTC	CASSPRGGHNEQFF	-	TRBV4-2	TRBJ2-1	-
TGTGCCAGCGGGAGAACAGGGGGAACTAATGAAAAACTGTTTTTT	CASGRTGGTNEKLFF	-	TRBV6-7	TRBJ1-4	TRBD1
TGTGCCAGCAGCGTAGGGACAGGCGGGACTGAAGCTTTCTTT	CASSVGTGGTEAFF	-	TRBV9	TRBJ1-1	TRBD1
TGCGCCAGCAGCTTGGCTCCGGCCAGGAATGAAAAACTGTTTTTT	CASSLAPARNEKLFF	-	TRBV5-1	TRBJ1-4	-
TGTGCCAGCAGCCCAAAGGACAGGGGAAACGAAAAACTGTTTTTT	CASSPKDRGNEKLFF	few	TRBV16	TRBJ1-4	TRBD1
TGTGCCAGCAGTTACTCCGAGGAGGACTATGGCTACACCTTC	CASSYSEEDYGYTF	-	TRBV6-2/TRBV6-3	TRBJ1-2	-
TGTGCAGCGGCGGGGTCGGGCTTCGAGCAGTACTTC	CAAAGSGFEQYF	-	TRBV6-5	TRBJ2-7	-
TGTGCCAGCAGTTCCCAGGGGGCTCGGGGGCCCCAGCATTTT	CASSSQGARGPQHF	-	TRBV28	TRBJ1-5	TRBD1
TGTGCCAGCAGTGAAGTAGGGGGCACTGAAGCTTTCTTT	CASSEVGGTEAFF	-	TRBV2	TRBJ1-1	-
TGCGCCAGCAGCTACTTACCGGGTAATCCCTACGAGCAGTACTTC	CASSYLPGNPYEQYF	few	TRBV5-1	TRBJ2-7	-
TGTGCCAGTAGTAGACGGGGACTAGCGGACGGTGGGTACGAGCAGTACTTC	CASSRRGLADGGYEQYF	-	TRBV19	TRBJ2-7	TRBD2
TGTGCCAGCAGTTTGGGACAGGGGACTACCTACGAGCAGTACTTC	CASSLGQGTTYEQYF	-	TRBV27	TRBJ2-7	TRBD1
TGCGCCAGCAGCCCTGGACAGGGACGAAGCATTCAGTACTTC	CASSPGQGRSIQYF	once	TRBV5-1	TRBJ2-4	TRBD1
TGTGCCAGCAGCCCTCAGCAGGGCGAAAACATTCAGTACTTC	CASSPQQGENIQYF	-	TRBV7-2	TRBJ2-4	-
TGTGCCAGCAGCTTACTGGCAGAGGAAAATGAGCAGTTCTTC	CASSLLAEENEQFF	-	TRBV7-6	TRBJ2-1	-
TGTGCCAGCAGCTTCGCGGGGCGACGGCAAGAGACCCAGTACTTC	CASSFAGRRQETQYF	-	TRBV7-2	TRBJ2-5	-
TGTGCCAGTAGCACTAGCAGCTACAATGAGCAGTTCTTC	CASSTSSYNEQFF	-	TRBV19	TRBJ2-1	-
TGTGCCAGCAGTTACGCCCGGACAGGAACTGGAAACACCATATATTTT	CASSYARTGTGNTIYF	-	TRBV6-2/TRBV6-3	TRBJ1-3	TRBD1
TGTGCCAGCAGCGGGGGGGGCCGAGGCTCTGGAAACACCATATATTTT	CASSGGGRGSGNTIYF	once	TRBV9	TRBJ1-3	-
TGTGCCAGCAGCCAAGGTCTAACCAAAAACATTCAGTACTTC	CASSQGLTKNIQYF	-	TRBV3-1/TRBV3-2	TRBJ2-4	-
TGTGCCAGTCGGTCCCAATCCGGGACAGGGAGAAAACTGTTTTTT	CASRSQSGTGRKLFF	-	TRBV27	TRBJ1-4	TRBD1
TGTGCCAGCAGCTTGCAATTCGCTAGCGGATACGAGCAGTACTTC	CASSLQFASGYEQYF	-	TRBV5-6	TRBJ2-7	TRBD2
TGTGCCAGCAGCTCCCAACCCAAAGCGAGCTTAAACCAAGAGACCCAGTACTTC	CASSSQPKASLNQETQYF	-	TRBV7-9	TRBJ2-5	-
TGTGCCAGCCTGAACAGGGCCCCGCGAGGGGATTCACCCCTCCACTTT	CASLNRAPRGDSPLHF	-	TRBV21-1	TRBJ1-6	-
TGTGCCAGCAGTGAAATCTACAGCAAAAATAATTCACCCCTCCACTTT	CASSEIYSKNNSPLHF	-	TRBV6-1	TRBJ1-6	-
TGCGCCAGCAGGAGGTCTAGCAGGGGTAGCACCTACGAGCAGTACTTC	CASRRSSRGSTYEQYF	-	TRBV10-2	TRBJ2-7	-
TGTGCCAGACATAGCGGGGGCCTAAGTCCCGGGGAGCTGTTTTTT	CARHSGGLSPGELFF	-	TRBV14	TRBJ2-2	TRBD2
TGTGCCAGCTCACCGTTGACAGGGGGCGGAAACACTGAAGCTTTCTTT	CASSPLTGGGNTEAFF	-	TRBV18	TRBJ1-1	TRBD1
TGTGCCAGCAGCGGGCTGTCGGGGGGGCAGTGGGGTACAGATACGCAGTATTTT	CASSGLSGGQWGTDTQYF	-	TRBV7-9	TRBJ2-3	TRBD2
TGTGCCAGTGGACCTTGGACAGCCCCTATCGAGAGCTACACCTTC	CASGPWTAPIESYTF	once	TRBV19	TRBJ1-2	-
TGTGCCAGCAGAAAACCGGGACAGGGGGAAGAGACCCAGTACTTC	CASRKPGQGEETQYF	-	TRBV6-5	TRBJ2-5	TRBD1
TGTGCCAGCTCATCAGACAGGCCGGGACAGGGTAAAGAAAAACTGTTTTTT	CASSSDRPGQGKEKLFF	-	TRBV18	TRBJ1-4	TRBD1